The present T cell receptor beta chain was sequenced within a study of cytomegalovirus exposure and HLA in healthy donors. Points from the study as a whole: A further, later analysis showed that HLA-associated TCR beta chains (compared with equally common others) were more clonally expanded. Presence/absence analyses assumed roughly uniform sequencing depth across donors. Cytomegalovirus status was reportedly diagnosed by the classifier with high sensitivity and specificity.

J lost 1 base, V lost 0 bases, and 3 bases had no gene match. The CDR3 is made up of 16 amino acids. CDR1 and CDR2 (germline): SGHNT, YYREEE (reference sequence). In the PCR, 60 Vbeta and 13 Jbeta primers were used. Data came from immunoSEQ multiplex PCR; TCRdb stores just in-frame clones and leaves some out. The data hold about 140,000 clones, with 75% to 85% observed a single time. As for the donors, each was a healthy bone marrow donor. Concerning this clone itself: Antigen specificity is unknown.

The chain recombines TRBV5-4 with TRBJ2-3; 9 positions match TRBD2. The sequence came from a woman between 45 and 65 years old in good health and CMV-seropositive. The sequenced material came from PBMCs. The CDR3 DNA sequence: TGTGCCAGCAGCTTGGAGCGGGAGGCCCGCACAGATACGCAGTATTTT. This translates into CASSLEREARTDTQYF.